This section outlines one T cell receptor (beta chain) sequence together with its context. The antigen is unknown. The data were taken from a study of shared clonotypes between healthy human individuals. Study-wide findings and caveats: The study found lower generation probabilities in non-shared clonotypes than in those shared by all four donors.

Researchers divided each subset's genomic DNA evenly across several immunoSEQ plates. Under the authors' procedure: Junction-only sequences without quality scores came from ImmunoSEQ, so filtering differed. Data came from immunoSEQ multiplex PCR; TCRdb stores just in-frame clones and leaves some out. V, J and clone size are those of that table, while D and trimming were read from the DNA. The sample includes some 1,100,000 clones, 70% to 80% of them seen just once. Into CD45RA+ naive and CD45RA-negative memory subsets, the CD4+ cells were split. V dropped 3 bases and J dropped 7 bases, with 21 bases sitting between them. This CDR3 is 15 amino acids long. CDR1 and CDR2 from the germline V gene are SQVTM and ANQGSEA.

The sequenced sample consisted of memory CD4+ T cells from PBMCs. Subset given: CD45RA-negative fraction. This chain joins TRBV29-1 and TRBJ2-5; TRBD2 might be the D (6 bases). This clonotype was obtained from a man aged 18 to 30 in good health. Some clones in this sample may be carry-over from other donors' samples. CDR3 loop: CSVEGVGGPSRTQYF. CDR3 sequence (DNA): TGCAGCGTTGAGGGGGTGGGAGGCCCTTCGCGGACCCAGTACTTC. The full variable domain, completed using reference TRBV29-1 and TRBJ2-5, is SAVISQKPSRDICQRGTSLTIQCQVDSQVTMMFWYRQQPGQSLTLIATANQGSEATYESGFVIDKFPISRPNLTFSTLTVSNMSPEDSSIYLCSVEGVGGPSRTQYFGPGTRLLVL.